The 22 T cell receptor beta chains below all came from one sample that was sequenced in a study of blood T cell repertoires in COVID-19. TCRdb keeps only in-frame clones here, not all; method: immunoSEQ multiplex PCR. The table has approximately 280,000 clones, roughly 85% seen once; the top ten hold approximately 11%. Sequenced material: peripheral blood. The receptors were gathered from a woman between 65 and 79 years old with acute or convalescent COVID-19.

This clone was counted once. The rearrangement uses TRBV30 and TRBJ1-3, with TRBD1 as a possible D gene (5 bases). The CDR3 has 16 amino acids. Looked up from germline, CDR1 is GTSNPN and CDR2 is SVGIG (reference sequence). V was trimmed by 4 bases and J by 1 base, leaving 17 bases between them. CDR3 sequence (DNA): TGTGCCTGGAATACAGGATCATTACTTTCTGGAAACACCATATATTTT. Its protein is CAWNTGSLLSGNTIYF.

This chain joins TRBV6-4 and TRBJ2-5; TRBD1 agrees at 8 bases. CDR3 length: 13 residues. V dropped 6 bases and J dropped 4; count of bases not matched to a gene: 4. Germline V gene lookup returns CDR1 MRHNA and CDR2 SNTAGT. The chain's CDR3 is CASSTDRGETQYF. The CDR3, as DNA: TGTGCCAGCAGCACCGACAGGGGAGAGACCCAGTACTTC.

As DNA, the CDR3 is TGTGCCTGGAGGGGGGACAGGGGAACTCATGGCTACACCTTC. This gives the protein CAWRGDRGTHGYTF. The J gene is TRBJ1-2, the V gene TRBV30; 10 bases line up with TRBD1. Germline V gene lookup returns CDR1 GTSNPN and CDR2 SVGIG (reference sequence). The length of the CDR3 is 14 residues. The trim removed 3 bases at V and 6 bases at J, leaving 7 bases unmatched. Looking up the rest from reference TRBV30 and TRBJ1-2 gives the full variable domain: SQTIHQWPATLVQPVGSPLSLECTVEGTSNPNLYWYRQAAGRGLQLLFYSVGIGQISSEVPQNLSASRPQDRQFILSSKKLLLSDSGFYLCAWRGDRGTHGYTFGSGTRLTVV.

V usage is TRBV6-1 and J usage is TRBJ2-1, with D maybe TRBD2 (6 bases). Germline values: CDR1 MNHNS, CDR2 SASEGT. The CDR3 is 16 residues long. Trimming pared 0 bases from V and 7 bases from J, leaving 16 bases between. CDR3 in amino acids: CASSEAWEVKGNEQFF. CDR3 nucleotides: TGTGCCAGCAGTGAAGCCTGGGAGGTAAAGGGAAATGAGCAGTTCTTC.

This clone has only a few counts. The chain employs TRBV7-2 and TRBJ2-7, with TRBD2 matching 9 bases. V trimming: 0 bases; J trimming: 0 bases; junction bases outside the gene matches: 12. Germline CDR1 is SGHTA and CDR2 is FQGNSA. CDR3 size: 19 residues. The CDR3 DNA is TGTGCCAGCAGCTTAGCGAGCGGGGGGTCGTCGCGAAGCTCCTACGAGCAGTACTTC. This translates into CASSLASGGSSRSSYEQYF.

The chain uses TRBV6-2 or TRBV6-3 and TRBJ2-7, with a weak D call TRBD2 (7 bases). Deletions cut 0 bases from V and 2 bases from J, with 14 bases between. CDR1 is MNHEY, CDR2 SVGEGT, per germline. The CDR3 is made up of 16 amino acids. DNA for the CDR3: TGTGCCAGCAGTTACTCCGGCGGGGGCCCCACCTACGAGCAGTACTTC. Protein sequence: CASSYSGGGPTYEQYF.

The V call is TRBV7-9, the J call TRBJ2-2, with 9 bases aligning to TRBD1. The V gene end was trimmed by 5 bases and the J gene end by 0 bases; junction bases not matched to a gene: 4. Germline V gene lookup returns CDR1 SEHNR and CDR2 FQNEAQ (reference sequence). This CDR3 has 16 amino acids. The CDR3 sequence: CASSPGQGSNTGELFF. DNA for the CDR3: TGTGCCAGCAGCCCAGGACAGGGGTCGAACACCGGGGAGCTGTTTTTT. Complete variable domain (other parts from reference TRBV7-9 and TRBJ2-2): DTGVSQNPRHKITKRGQNVTFRCDPISEHNRLYWYRQTLGQGPEFLTYFQNEAQLEKSRLLSDRFSAERPKGSFSTLEIQRTEQGDSAMYLCASSPGQGSNTGELFFGEGSRLTVL.

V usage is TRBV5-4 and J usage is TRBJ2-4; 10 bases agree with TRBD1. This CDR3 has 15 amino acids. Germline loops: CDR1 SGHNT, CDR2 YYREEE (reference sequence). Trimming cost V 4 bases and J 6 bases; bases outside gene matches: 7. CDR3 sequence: CASSPGTGDRNIQYF. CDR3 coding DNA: TGTGCCAGCAGCCCCGGGACAGGGGATAGAAACATTCAGTACTTC.

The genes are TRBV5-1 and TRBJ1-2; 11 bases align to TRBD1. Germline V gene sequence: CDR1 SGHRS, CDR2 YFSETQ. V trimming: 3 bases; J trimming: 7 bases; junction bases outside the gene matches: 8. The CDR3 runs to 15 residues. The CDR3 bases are TGCGCCAGCAGCTCAACGGGACAGGGGGGAGCTGGCTACACCTTC. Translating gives CASSSTGQGGAGYTF.

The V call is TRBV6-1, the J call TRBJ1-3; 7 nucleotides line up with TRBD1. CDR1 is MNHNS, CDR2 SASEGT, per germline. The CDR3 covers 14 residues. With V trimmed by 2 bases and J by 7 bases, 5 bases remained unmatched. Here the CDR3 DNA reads TGTGCCAGCAGTGAACAGGGGGTTGGGAACACCATATATTTT. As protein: CASSEQGVGNTIYF.

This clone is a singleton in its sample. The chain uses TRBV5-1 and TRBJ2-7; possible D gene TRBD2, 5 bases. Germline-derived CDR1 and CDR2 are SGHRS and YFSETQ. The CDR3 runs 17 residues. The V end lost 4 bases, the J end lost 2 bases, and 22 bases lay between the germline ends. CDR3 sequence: CASSRGTIRTNAYEQYF. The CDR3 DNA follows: TGCGCCAGCAGCCGGGGAACAATCAGGACCAATGCCTACGAGCAGTACTTC.

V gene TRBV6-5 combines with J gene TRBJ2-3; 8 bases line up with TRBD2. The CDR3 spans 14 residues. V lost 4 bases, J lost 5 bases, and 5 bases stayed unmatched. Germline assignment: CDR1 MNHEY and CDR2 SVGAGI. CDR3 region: CASSSRGVGDTQYF. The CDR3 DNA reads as TGTGCCAGCAGTTCGCGGGGGGTCGGAGATACGCAGTATTTT.

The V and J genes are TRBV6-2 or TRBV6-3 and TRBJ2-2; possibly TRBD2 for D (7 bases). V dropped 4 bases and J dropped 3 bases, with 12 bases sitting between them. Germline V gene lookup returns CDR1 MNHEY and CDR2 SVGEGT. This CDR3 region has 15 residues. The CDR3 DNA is TGTGCCAGCAGTTTGGAGGGGGGGTACACCGGGGAGCTGTTTTTT. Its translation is CASSLEGGYTGELFF.

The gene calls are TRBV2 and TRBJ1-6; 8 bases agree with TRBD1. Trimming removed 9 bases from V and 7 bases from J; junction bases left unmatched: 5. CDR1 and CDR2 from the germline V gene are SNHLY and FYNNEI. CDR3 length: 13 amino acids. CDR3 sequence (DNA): TGTGCCAGTGACAGGGGCCAAAATTCACCCCTCCACTTT. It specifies CASDRGQNSPLHF. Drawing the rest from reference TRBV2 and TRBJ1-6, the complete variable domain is EPEVTQTPSHQVTQMGQEVILRCVPISNHLYFYWYRQILGQKVEFLVSFYNNEISEKSEIFDDQFSVERPDGSNFTLKIRSTKLEDSAMYFCASDRGQNSPLHFGNGTRLTVT.

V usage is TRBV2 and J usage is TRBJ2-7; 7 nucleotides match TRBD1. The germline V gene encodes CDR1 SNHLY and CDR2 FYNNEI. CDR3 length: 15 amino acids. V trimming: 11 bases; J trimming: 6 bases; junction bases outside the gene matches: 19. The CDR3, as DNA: TGTGCCCGTTTTTTGTTGACAGGGCTTTCTGGCGAGCAGTACTTC. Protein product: CARFLLTGLSGEQYF.

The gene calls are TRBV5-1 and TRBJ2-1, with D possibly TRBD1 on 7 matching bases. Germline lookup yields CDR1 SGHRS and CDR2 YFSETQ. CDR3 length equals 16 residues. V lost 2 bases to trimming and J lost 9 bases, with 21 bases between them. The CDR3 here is CASSFDQGVGGGEQFF. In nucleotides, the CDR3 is TGCGCCAGCAGCTTTGACCAGGGGGTCGGGGGCGGTGAGCAGTTCTTC.

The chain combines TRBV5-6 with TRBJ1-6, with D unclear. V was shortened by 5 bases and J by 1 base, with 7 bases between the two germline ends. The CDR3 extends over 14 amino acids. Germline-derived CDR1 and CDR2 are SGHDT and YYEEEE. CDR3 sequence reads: CASRRGSYNSPLHF. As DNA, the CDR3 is TGTGCCAGCAGGCGGGGATCCTATAATTCACCCCTCCACTTT.

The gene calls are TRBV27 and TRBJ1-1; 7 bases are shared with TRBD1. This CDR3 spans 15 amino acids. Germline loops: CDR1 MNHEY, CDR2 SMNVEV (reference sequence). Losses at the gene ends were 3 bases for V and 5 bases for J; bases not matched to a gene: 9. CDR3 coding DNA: TGTGCCAGCAGTTTGAGGGGGCGCGAATATACTGAAGCTTTCTTT. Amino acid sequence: CASSLRGREYTEAFF.

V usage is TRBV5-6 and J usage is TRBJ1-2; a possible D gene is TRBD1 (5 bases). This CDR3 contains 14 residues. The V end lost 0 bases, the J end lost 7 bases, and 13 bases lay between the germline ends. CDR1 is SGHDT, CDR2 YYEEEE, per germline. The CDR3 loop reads CASSLVSRVGGYTF. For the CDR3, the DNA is TGTGCCAGCAGCTTGGTGTCCAGGGTTGGTGGCTACACCTTC.

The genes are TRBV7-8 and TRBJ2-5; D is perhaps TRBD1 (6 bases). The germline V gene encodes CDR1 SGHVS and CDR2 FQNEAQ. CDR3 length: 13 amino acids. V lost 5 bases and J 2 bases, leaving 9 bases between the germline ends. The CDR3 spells CASSPGQQETQYF. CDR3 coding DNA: TGTGCCAGCAGCCCCGGACAGCAAGAGACCCAGTACTTC.

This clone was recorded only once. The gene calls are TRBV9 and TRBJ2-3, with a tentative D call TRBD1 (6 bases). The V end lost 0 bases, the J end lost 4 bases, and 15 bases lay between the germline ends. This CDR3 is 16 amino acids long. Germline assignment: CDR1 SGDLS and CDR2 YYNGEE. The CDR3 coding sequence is TGTGCCAGCAGCGTAGCTGGCAGGGGAGTTTCAGATACGCAGTATTTT. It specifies CASSVAGRGVSDTQYF.

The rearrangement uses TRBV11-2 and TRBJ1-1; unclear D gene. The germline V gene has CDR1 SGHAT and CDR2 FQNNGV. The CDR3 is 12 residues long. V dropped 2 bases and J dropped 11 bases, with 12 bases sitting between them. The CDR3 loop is CASSLSRSGAFF. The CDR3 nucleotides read TGTGCCAGCAGCTTATCCAGGTCGGGGGCTTTCTTT.